One sample yielded the 7 T cell receptor beta chains listed below, sequenced in a study of control samples from healthy donors and cancer patients. Produced via immunoSEQ multiplex PCR; TCRdb's table is partial and in-frame only. The sample includes under 100,000 clones, 70% to 90% of them seen just once. The sample was PBMCs. The receptors come from a woman aged 45-60 years with colorectal cancer.

The chain couples TRBV9 to TRBJ2-3; D remains ambiguous. V lost 0 bases and J 2 bases, leaving 7 bases between the germline ends. Germline CDR1 and CDR2: SGDLS and YYNGEE. The CDR3 runs 14 residues. The CDR3 loop is CASSVGVPTDTQYF. CDR3 sequence (DNA): TGTGCCAGCAGCGTAGGAGTCCCCACAGATACGCAGTATTTT.

Sample share makes this clone large (0.1 to 1%). V gene TRBV24-1 combines with J gene TRBJ1-2; no definite D call. The CDR3 is 12 amino acids. The germline V and J ends were trimmed by 6 bases and 1 base, with 5 bases remaining between them. Germline V lookup: CDR1 KGHDR, CDR2 SFDVKD. The CDR3 region has the DNA TGTGCCACCAGTCGGGGTAACTATGGCTACACCTTC. Protein: CATSRGNYGYTF.

The rearrangement uses TRBV5-6 and TRBJ2-2; D perhaps matches TRBD1 (6 bases). The CDR3 runs to 14 residues. Deletions cut 3 bases from V and 5 bases from J, with 11 bases between. Per germline, CDR1 SGHDT and CDR2 YYEEEE. In DNA form, the CDR3 reads TGTGCCAGCAGCTGGGCGACAGGAACCGGGGAGCTGTTTTTT. As protein: CASSWATGTGELFF.

CDR3 region: CASNRDFGELFF. CDR3 DNA sequence: TGCGCCAGTAACAGGGATTTCGGGGAGCTGTTTTTT. The chain employs TRBV10-1 and TRBJ2-2; TRBD1 is a possible D gene (6 bases). The ends were cut back, 9 bases at V and 7 bases at J, with 12 bases in the middle. Germline CDR1 reads WNHNN; CDR2 reads SYGVQD (reference sequence). The CDR3 sequence is 12 residues long.

The CDR3 coding sequence is TGTGCCAGCAGCTTTCCCGGGACAGGGGATACTGAAGCTTTCTTT. It encodes CASSFPGTGDTEAFF. The chain uses TRBV11-1 and TRBJ1-1; 10 bases fit TRBD1. Trimming removed 3 bases from V and 5 bases from J; junction bases left unmatched: 6. Looked up from germline, CDR1 is SGHAT and CDR2 is FQDESV (reference sequence). This CDR3 has 15 amino acids.

The count of this clone is one. V gene TRBV12-3 or TRBV12-4 combines with J gene TRBJ2-7, with D possibly being TRBD1 (6 bases). The length of the CDR3 is 13 residues. Trimming took off 3 bases at V and 4 bases at J, with 10 bases between the two ends. The CDR3 region has the DNA TGTGCCAGCAGTTTTGGGGACATTTACGAGCAGTACGTC. This codes for CASSFGDIYEQYV.

V is TRBV14 and J is TRBJ1-1; 8 nucleotides align to TRBD1. The germline V gene has CDR1 SGHDN and CDR2 FVKESK. The junction had 6 bases not matched to a gene; V was cut back by 0 bases and J by 0 bases. This CDR3 region has 17 residues. CDR3 sequence reads: CASSQERQGRMNTEAFF. The CDR3 nucleotides read TGTGCCAGCAGCCAAGAACGACAGGGGAGGATGAACACTGAAGCTTTCTTT.